One sample yielded the 7 T cell receptor beta chains listed below, sequenced in a study of T-cell memory formation after mild COVID-19. TCRdb reanalysed the 5' RACE reads using MiXCR and keeps one entry per CDR3 protein. This table has approximately 100,000 distinct CDR3 sequences, approximately 15% appearing once. The specimen sequenced was PBMCs or a T cell subset sorted from them (not recorded which). The receptors come from an adult woman who had mild COVID-19 (a few samples of this study predate the infection). Cell type and time point are not known.

The V call is TRBV6-5, the J call TRBJ2-7; D is unclear. V was cut by 3 bases and J by 5 bases, with 5 bases left in between. The CDR3 totals 11 residues. Germline V gene lookup returns CDR1 MNHEY and CDR2 SVGAGI. DNA of the CDR3: TGTGCCAGCAGTTATCTCCACGAGCAGTACTTC. It translates to CASSYLHEQYF.

This clonotype has just a few counts. J is TRBJ2-1 and V is TRBV9; TRBD2 might be the D (6 bases). Germline-derived CDR1 and CDR2 are SGDLS and YYNGEE. The V gene lost 0 bases and the J gene lost 4 bases, with 14 bases spanning the gap. CDR3 length equals 16 residues. The CDR3 sequence: CASSVAGEAAYNEQFF. The CDR3, as DNA: TGTGCCAGCAGCGTAGCTGGGGAGGCTGCGTACAATGAGCAGTTCTTC.

This clonotype has ten or more counts. The V and J genes are TRBV6-2 or TRBV6-3 and TRBJ2-6, with TRBD2 matching 11 bases. The ends lost 2 bases at V and 3 bases at J; junction bases unmatched: 6. Germline CDR1 reads MNHEY; CDR2 reads SVGEGT. This CDR3 is built from 18 residues. Written as DNA, the CDR3 is TGTGCCAGCAGTTACGGTAGCGGGAGGGCATTTGGGGCCAACGTCCTGACTTTC. It encodes CASSYGSGRAFGANVLTF.

The chain recombines TRBV7-8 with TRBJ2-7, with D perhaps assigned TRBD1 or TRBD2 (5 bases each). V was clipped by 0 bases and J by 2 bases, with 14 bases between them. This CDR3 has 16 amino acids. Germline CDR1 SGHVS, CDR2 FQNEAQ. CDR3 in DNA: TGTGCCAGCAGCTTAGCATTGAGAGGGGACCCCTACGAGCAGTACTTC. It specifies CASSLALRGDPYEQYF.

This chain links TRBV13 with TRBJ2-5; D tentatively fits TRBD1 or TRBD2 (5 bases each). Trimming cost V 3 bases and J 2 bases, with 13 bases left between them. The CDR3 has 15 amino acids. Germline CDR1 PRHDT, CDR2 FYEKMQ (reference sequence). CDR3 protein: CASSFRGWDQETQYF. The CDR3 DNA reads TGTGCCAGCAGCTTCCGGGGCTGGGATCAAGAGACCCAGTACTTC.

This clonotype was counted between two and nine times. The genes are TRBV7-9 and TRBJ2-5, with D unclear. CDR1 SEHNR and CDR2 FQNEAQ come from the germline V gene (reference sequence). The V end was cut by 4 bases, the J end by 0 bases, with 9 bases between. The CDR3 runs 14 residues. CDR3 in amino acids: CASSSTVYQETQYF. CDR3 DNA sequence: TGTGCCAGCAGCTCCACTGTGTACCAAGAGACCCAGTACTTC. The whole variable domain, remainder taken from reference TRBV7-9 and TRBJ2-5, is DTGVSQNPRHKITKRGQNVTFRCDPISEHNRLYWYRQTLGQGPEFLTYFQNEAQLEKSRLLSDRFSAERPKGSFSTLEIQRTEQGDSAMYLCASSSTVYQETQYFGPGTRLLVL.

The chain couples TRBV7-6 to TRBJ2-5, with D uncertain. CDR1 and CDR2 from the germline V gene are SGHVS and FNYEAQ. This CDR3 has 13 amino acids. The germline V and J ends were trimmed by 5 bases and 5 bases, with 12 bases remaining between them. The chain's CDR3 is CASSKGSRETQYF. The DNA for the CDR3 is TGTGCCAGCAGCAAGGGCTCTAGGGAGACCCAGTACTTC.